These 20 T cell receptor beta chains came from one sample sequenced in a study of shared clonotypes between healthy human individuals. TCRdb's copy holds only in-frame clones and misses some; the assay was immunoSEQ multiplex PCR. The sample lists 2 million to 2.5 million clones; roughly 92% were seen once. The specimen was naive CD4+ T cells from PBMCs. The subset here: CD45RA+ positively selected. These receptors came from a man aged 18 to 29 in good health. Some clones in this sample may be carry-over from other donors' samples.

The CDR3 sequence is CASSRRGAMNTEAFF. CDR3 nucleotides: TGTGCCAGCAGCCGACGGGGGGCAATGAACACTGAAGCTTTCTTT. The chain has TRBV27 and TRBJ1-1, with a possible D match to TRBD1 (6 bases). The length of the CDR3 is 15 residues. Trimming took 6 bases from V and 0 from J, leaving 14 bases between them. Germline CDR1 MNHEY, CDR2 SMNVEV (reference sequence).

The rearrangement uses TRBV4-3 and TRBJ2-7; maybe TRBD2 (6 bases). CDR1 LGHNA and CDR2 YSLEER come from the germline V gene. There are 17 residues in the CDR3. With 0 bases removed from V and 7 bases from J, the gap between germline ends came to 22 bases. The CDR3, as DNA: TGCGCCAGCAGCCAAGATTTCTTAGCGGACCGAAGGTGGGAGCAGTACTTC. Translating it yields CASSQDFLADRRWEQYF.

The chain joins TRBV2 to TRBJ1-1, with TRBD1 matching over 7 bases. The CDR3 sequence is 15 residues long. V shed 6 bases and J 4 bases; nucleotides not matched to a gene: 11. Per the germline V gene, CDR1 is SNHLY and CDR2 is FYNNEI. CDR3 sequence reads: CASSAPGQRGTEAFF. CDR3 in DNA: TGTGCCAGCAGCGCCCCGGGACAGAGGGGCACTGAAGCTTTCTTT.

The rearrangement links TRBV7-3 to TRBJ2-7, with D perhaps given as TRBD1 or TRBD2 (5 bases each). The CDR3 is 13 residues long. Germline V gene data show CDR1 as SGHTA and CDR2 as FQGTGA. Trimming removed 5 bases at V and 6 bases at J, with 14 bases between. CDR3 in DNA: TGTGCCAGCAGCAGAGGTATAGGGACCGAGCAGTACTTC. Translated: CASSRGIGTEQYF.

Worth noting for this clone: The same CDR3 also results from other DNA sequences found in this sample. As DNA, the CDR3 is TGTGCCAGCAGTTTGGTGACAGGCCTCTACGAGCAGTACTTC. This codes for CASSLVTGLYEQYF. V is TRBV28 and J is TRBJ2-7; TRBD1 is a possible D gene (6 bases). Trimming took 3 bases from V and 3 from J, leaving 12 bases between them. Germline CDR1 reads MDHEN; CDR2 reads SYDVKM. The length of the CDR3 is 14 residues.

The rearrangement joins TRBV5-1 to TRBJ2-7; possibly TRBD2 for D (5 bases). Trimming shortened V by 4 bases and J by 1 base, and 12 bases separated the two germline ends. This CDR3 has 14 residues. Germline V gene lookup returns CDR1 SGHRS and CDR2 YFSETQ. CDR3 nucleotide sequence: TGCGCCAGCAGCACGGAGGCGGCTTCCTACGAGCAGTACTTC. Translating gives CASSTEAASYEQYF. The full variable domain, with the rest looked up from reference TRBV5-1 and TRBJ2-7, is KAGVTQTPRYLIKTRGQQVTLSCSPISGHRSVSWYQQTPGQGLQFLFEYFSETQRNKGNFPGRFSGRQFSNSRSEMNVSTLELGDSALYLCASSTEAASYEQYFGPGTRLTVT.

V gene TRBV7-6 combines with J gene TRBJ2-7; TRBD1 might be the D (5 bases). Trimming stripped 0 bases from V and 7 bases from J, with 10 bases between. The CDR3 has 13 amino acids. The V gene's germline CDR1 is SGHVS and CDR2 FNYEAQ. CDR3 loop: CASSLAYRIEQYF. DNA for the CDR3: TGTGCCAGCAGCTTAGCGTACAGGATTGAGCAGTACTTC.

This sequence joins TRBV7-6 and TRBJ2-3; TRBD1 or TRBD2 may be the D gene (5 bases each). The CDR3 has 15 residues. Germline CDR1 reads SGHVS; CDR2 reads FNYEAQ. Trimming left V 4 bases short and J 4 bases short, with 15 bases between. The CDR3 reads CASSSRGDSSDTQYF. The CDR3 nucleotides read TGTGCCAGCAGCTCTAGGGGAGACTCCTCAGATACGCAGTATTTT.

The V gene is TRBV5-1, the J gene TRBJ1-1; D unresolved. The CDR3 runs to 13 residues. V was clipped by 7 bases and J by 0 bases, with 10 bases between them. Germline V gives CDR1 SGHRS, CDR2 YFSETQ. The CDR3 here is CASSQMMNTEAFF. The CDR3 bases are TGCGCCAGCTCCCAGATGATGAACACTGAAGCTTTCTTT.

V gene TRBV5-4 combines with J gene TRBJ2-2; 8 nucleotides align to TRBD2. With V trimmed by 0 bases and J by 6 bases, 7 bases remained unmatched. The CDR3 extends over 16 amino acids. Germline CDR1 reads SGHNT; CDR2 reads YYREEE (reference sequence). The CDR3 DNA reads TGTGCCAGCAGCTTGGCCGGAGCGGGAGTTCCCGGGGAGCTGTTTTTT. Translating it yields CASSLAGAGVPGELFF.

V and J are TRBV5-4 and TRBJ2-3, with D perhaps TRBD2 (5 bases). CDR3 length: 14 residues. V was clipped by 1 base and J by 5 bases, with 11 bases between them. Germline V gene lookup returns CDR1 SGHNT and CDR2 YYREEE (reference sequence). This CDR3 is CASSLREAGDTQYF. CDR3 DNA: TGTGCCAGCAGCTTGCGGGAAGCCGGAGATACGCAGTATTTT.

The V gene is TRBV5-1, the J gene TRBJ2-7, with D possibly matching TRBD1 (6 bases). Deletions cut 4 bases from V and 2 bases from J, with 16 bases between. In germline, CDR1 is SGHRS, CDR2 YFSETQ. This CDR3 region has 15 residues. The CDR3 protein is CASSPGPRDTYEQYF. In DNA, the CDR3 is TGCGCCAGCAGCCCGGGGCCTAGGGACACCTACGAGCAGTACTTC. Looking up the rest from reference TRBV5-1 and TRBJ2-7 gives the full variable domain: KAGVTQTPRYLIKTRGQQVTLSCSPISGHRSVSWYQQTPGQGLQFLFEYFSETQRNKGNFPGRFSGRQFSNSRSEMNVSTLELGDSALYLCASSPGPRDTYEQYFGPGTRLTVT.

This chain's CDR3 is CASSPFPGNTGELFF. For the CDR3, the DNA is TGTGCCAGCAGTCCCTTTCCCGGGAACACCGGGGAGCTGTTTTTT. The V and J genes are TRBV5-6 and TRBJ2-2; D ambiguous. CDR3 length equals 15 residues. The germline V gene has CDR1 SGHDT and CDR2 YYEEEE. With 5 bases removed from V and 1 base from J, the gap between germline ends came to 12 bases.

This clone has just one count. This sample includes further DNA sequences coding for the same CDR3. The rearrangement uses TRBV19 and TRBJ2-3; D unresolved. The CDR3 spans 14 residues. From germline, CDR1 is LNHDA and CDR2 SQIVND (reference sequence). The germline V and J ends were trimmed by 2 bases and 0 bases, with 6 bases remaining between them. As DNA, the CDR3 is TGTGCCAGTAGTATATCCAGAAGCACAGATACGCAGTATTTT. The encoded protein is CASSISRSTDTQYF.

The CDR3 nucleotides read TGTGCCAGCAGTGAAGGGAGGGGACAGGGAGACCAGCCCCAGCATTTT. Translated, it gives CASSEGRGQGDQPQHF. The chain employs TRBV2 and TRBJ1-5, with 9 bases matching TRBD1. Germline V gives CDR1 SNHLY, CDR2 FYNNEI. This CDR3 is 16 amino acids long. V was clipped by 1 base and J by 7 bases; unmatched bases: 8.

The gene calls are TRBV10-3 and TRBJ2-5; weak D call: TRBD1 (6 bases). The CDR3 is 15 amino acids. V was shortened by 11 bases and J by 2 bases, with 21 bases between the two germline ends. Germline CDR1 reads ENHRY; CDR2 reads SYGVKD. CDR3 protein: CAFQNNSGHQETQYF. CDR3 DNA sequence: TGTGCCTTTCAAAACAACTCGGGACATCAAGAGACCCAGTACTTC.

The chain is built from TRBV7-3 and TRBJ2-5, with no clear D. Germline V gene lookup returns CDR1 SGHTA and CDR2 FQGTGA. The V gene lost 0 bases and the J gene lost 4 bases, with 9 bases spanning the gap. The CDR3 length is 14 residues. CDR3 loop: CASSLTSGIETQYF. CDR3 nucleotide sequence: TGTGCCAGCAGCTTAACTAGTGGGATAGAGACCCAGTACTTC.

This chain joins TRBV27 and TRBJ1-5; D not resolved. The germline CDR1 and CDR2 sequences are MNHEY and SMNVEV (reference sequence). The CDR3 spans 16 residues. Trimming took off 5 bases at V and 9 bases at J, with 23 bases between the two ends. Here the CDR3 DNA reads TGTGCCAGCAGTCCTAAGGGAACGCCTCAGGCGCGGCCCCAGCATTTT. Translated: CASSPKGTPQARPQHF.

The V call is TRBV11-2, the J call TRBJ2-7; the D gene is possibly TRBD1 (8 bases). Trimming cost V 5 bases and J 3 bases, with 14 bases left between them. The CDR3 contains 14 residues. Germline V gives CDR1 SGHAT, CDR2 FQNNGV. CDR3 nucleotide sequence: TGTGCCAGCAGCAAATACAGGGGGGGCTACGAGCAGTACTTC. Its translation: CASSKYRGGYEQYF.

The V and J genes are TRBV19 and TRBJ2-2, with TRBD2 matching over 14 bases. The V segment lost 4 bases and the J segment 5 bases; nucleotides outside the gene matches: 9. This CDR3 comprises 18 residues. CDR1 is LNHDA and CDR2 is SQIVND in the germline V gene (reference sequence). CDR3 sequence reads: CASSTRGTSGRGTGELFF. Written as DNA, the CDR3 is TGTGCCAGTAGTACCCGAGGGACTAGCGGGAGAGGAACCGGGGAGCTGTTTTTT.